This is a list of T cell receptor beta chains from one sample in a study of blood T cell repertoires in COVID-19. Clones were read by immunoSEQ multiplex PCR, and TCRdb kept only the in-frame ones, dropping some. This sample carries about 230,000 clones, about 85% of them seen once, and the ten largest clones take 7.5% to 9%. The material sequenced was peripheral blood. The receptors shown here come from a woman over 75 with acute or convalescent COVID-19. CDR3s leave out the opening cysteine and the closing phenylalanine or tryptophan.

TRBV14	TRBJ2-5	ASSQIRDSQETQY
TRBV7-8	TRBJ1-5	ASSLGGRGSNQPQH
TRBV19	TRBJ1-3	ASTPPAGGRNTIY
TRBV5-1	TRBJ1-1	ASSLGAGLNTEAF
TRBV10-3	TRBJ2-7	AISTTGSYEQY
TRBV10-2	TRBJ1-1	ASSVGGGTEAF
TRBV11-2	TRBJ2-1	ASSDLGGPNPNQQF
TRBV5-4	TRBJ1-5	ASSNLNQPQH
TRBV6-1	TRBJ2-2	ASSESGTGELF
TRBV9	TRBJ2-5	ASSAGLAGVMGQETQY